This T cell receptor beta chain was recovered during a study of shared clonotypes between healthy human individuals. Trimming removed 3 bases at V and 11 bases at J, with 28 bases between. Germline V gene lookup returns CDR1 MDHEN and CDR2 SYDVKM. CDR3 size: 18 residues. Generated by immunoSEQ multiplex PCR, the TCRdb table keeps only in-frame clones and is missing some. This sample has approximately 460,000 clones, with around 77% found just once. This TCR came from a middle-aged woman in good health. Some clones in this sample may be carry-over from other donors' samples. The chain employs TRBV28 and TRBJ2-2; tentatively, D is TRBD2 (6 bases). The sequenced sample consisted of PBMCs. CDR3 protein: CASSFLRVGRTVVKELFF. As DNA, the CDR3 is TGTGCCAGCAGTTTCTTGAGGGTAGGGAGGACGGTGGTGAAAGAGCTGTTTTTT.